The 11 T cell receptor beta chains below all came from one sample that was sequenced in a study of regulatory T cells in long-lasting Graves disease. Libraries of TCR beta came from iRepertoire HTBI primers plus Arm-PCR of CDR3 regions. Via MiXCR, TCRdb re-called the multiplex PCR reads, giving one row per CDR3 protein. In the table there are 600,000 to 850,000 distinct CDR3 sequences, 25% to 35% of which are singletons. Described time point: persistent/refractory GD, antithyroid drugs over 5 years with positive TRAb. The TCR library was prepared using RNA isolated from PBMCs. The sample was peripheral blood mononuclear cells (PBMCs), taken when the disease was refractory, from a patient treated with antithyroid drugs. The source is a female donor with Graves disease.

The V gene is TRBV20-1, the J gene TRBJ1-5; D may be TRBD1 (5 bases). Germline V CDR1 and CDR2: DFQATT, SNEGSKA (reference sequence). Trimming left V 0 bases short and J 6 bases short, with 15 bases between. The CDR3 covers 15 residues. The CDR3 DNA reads TGCAGTGCTAGAGATGAGCGGGGGGTTATTCAGCCCCAGCATTTT. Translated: CSARDERGVIQPQHF.

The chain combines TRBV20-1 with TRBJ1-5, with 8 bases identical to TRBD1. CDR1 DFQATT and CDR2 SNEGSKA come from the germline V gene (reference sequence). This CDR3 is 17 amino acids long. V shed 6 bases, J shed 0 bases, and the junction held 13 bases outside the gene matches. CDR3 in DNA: TGCAGTGCAAACCCCGGGACAGGAGATTATAGCAATCAGCCCCAGCATTTT. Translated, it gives CSANPGTGDYSNQPQHF.

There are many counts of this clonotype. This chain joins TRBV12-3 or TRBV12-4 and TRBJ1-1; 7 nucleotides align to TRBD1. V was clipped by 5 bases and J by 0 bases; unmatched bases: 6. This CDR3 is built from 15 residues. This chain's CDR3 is CASSTTGQLNTEAFF. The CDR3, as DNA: TGTGCCAGCAGTACTACGGGACAGCTGAACACTGAAGCTTTCTTT.

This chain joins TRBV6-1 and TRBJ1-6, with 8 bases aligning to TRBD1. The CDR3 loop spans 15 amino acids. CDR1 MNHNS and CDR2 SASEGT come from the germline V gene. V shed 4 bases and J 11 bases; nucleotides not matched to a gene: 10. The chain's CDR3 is CASSGGTGGLAPLHF. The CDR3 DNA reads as TGTGCCAGCAGTGGGGGGACAGGCGGATTGGCACCCCTCCACTTT.

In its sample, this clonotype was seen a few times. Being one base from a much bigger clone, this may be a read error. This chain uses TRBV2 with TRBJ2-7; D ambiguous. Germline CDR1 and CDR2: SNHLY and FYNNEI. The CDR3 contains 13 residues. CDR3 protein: CASGEIGSHEQYF. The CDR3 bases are TGTGCCAGCGGTGAAATAGGTTCCCACGAGCAGTACTTC.

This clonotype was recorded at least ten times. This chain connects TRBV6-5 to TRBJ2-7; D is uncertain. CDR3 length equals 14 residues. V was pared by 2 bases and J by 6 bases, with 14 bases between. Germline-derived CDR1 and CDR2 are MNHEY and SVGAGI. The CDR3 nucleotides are TGTGCCAGCAGTTACGGTAACTGGGTCATCGAGCAGTACTTC. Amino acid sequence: CASSYGNWVIEQYF.

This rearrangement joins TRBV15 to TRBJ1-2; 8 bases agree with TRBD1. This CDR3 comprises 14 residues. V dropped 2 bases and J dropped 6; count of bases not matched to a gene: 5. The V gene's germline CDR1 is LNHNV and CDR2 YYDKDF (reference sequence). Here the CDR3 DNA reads TGTGCCACCAGCAGATTGACAGGGGTAAATGGCTACACCTTC. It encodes CATSRLTGVNGYTF. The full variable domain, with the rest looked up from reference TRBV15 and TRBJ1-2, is DAMVIQNPRYQVTQFGKPVTLSCSQTLNHNVMYWYQQKSSQAPKLLFHYYDKDFNNEADTPDNFQSRRPNTSFCFLDIRSPGLGDTAMYLCATSRLTGVNGYTFGSGTRLTVV.

The CDR3 sequence is CASSIYPGPNSYEQYF. Here the CDR3 DNA reads TGTGCCAGTAGTATTTATCCTGGCCCAAACTCCTACGAGCAGTACTTC. This rearrangement joins TRBV19 to TRBJ2-7; D is uncertain. With 3 bases removed from V and 0 bases from J, the gap between germline ends came to 15 bases. This CDR3 has 16 amino acids. Germline V gene data show CDR1 as LNHDA and CDR2 as SQIVND (reference sequence).

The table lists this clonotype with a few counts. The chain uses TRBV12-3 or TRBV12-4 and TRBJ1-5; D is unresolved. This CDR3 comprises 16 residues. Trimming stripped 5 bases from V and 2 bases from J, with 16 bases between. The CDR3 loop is CASSPWIGQGNQPQHF. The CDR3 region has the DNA TGTGCCAGCAGTCCCTGGATTGGGCAGGGCAATCAGCCCCAGCATTTT.

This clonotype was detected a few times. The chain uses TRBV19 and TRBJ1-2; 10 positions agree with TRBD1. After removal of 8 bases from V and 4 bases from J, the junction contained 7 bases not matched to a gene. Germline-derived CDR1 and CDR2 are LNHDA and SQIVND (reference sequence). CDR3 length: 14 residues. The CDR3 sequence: CASATGTGVYGYTF. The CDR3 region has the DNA TGTGCCAGTGCCACCGGGACAGGGGTCTATGGCTACACCTTC. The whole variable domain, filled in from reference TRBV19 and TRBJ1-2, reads DGGITQSPKYLFRKEGQNVTLSCEQNLNHDAMYWYRQDPGQGLRLIYYSQIVNDFQKGDIAEGYSVSREKKESFPLTVTSAQKNPTAFYLCASATGTGVYGYTFGSGTRLTVV.

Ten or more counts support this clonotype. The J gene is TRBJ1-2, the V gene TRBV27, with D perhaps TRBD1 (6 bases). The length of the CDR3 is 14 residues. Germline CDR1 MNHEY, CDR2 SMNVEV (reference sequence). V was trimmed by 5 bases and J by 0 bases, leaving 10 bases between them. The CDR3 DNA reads TGTGCCAGCAGTGGACAGCCAGCTAACTATGGCTACACCTTC. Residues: CASSGQPANYGYTF.